These 28 T cell receptor beta chains share one sample of origin, sequenced in a study of CD8+CD57+ T cells in acquired aplastic anemia. All patients picked for sequencing had shown, by flow cytometry, an expansion of CD8+CD57+ cells. The study profiled TCR beta VDJ and CDR3 using genomic DNA as template. TCRdb ran MiXCR on the reads and lists one entry per CDR3 protein. The sample comprises about 180,000 distinct CDR3 sequences, around 50% of which are singletons, and 1.1% rests with the top ten. The sequencing sample was made of sorted CD4+, CD8+, or CD8+CD57+ T cells (not recorded which) from PBMCs. Source of these receptors: a human donor with aplastic anemia.

On this clonotype: A read error may be the cause here, since a much bigger clone is one base away. This chain uses TRBV20-1 with TRBJ2-7; D gene ambiguous. Germline CDR1 is DFQATT and CDR2 is SNEGSKA (reference sequence). The CDR3 loop spans 13 amino acids. V lost 3 bases and J lost 5, with 14 bases in between. This CDR3 reads CSASLAAAHEQYF. The CDR3 region has the DNA TGCAGTGCTAGTTTGGCAGCCGCCCACGAGCAGTACTTC.

This clonotype was found many times. CDR3 coding DNA: TGTGCCAGCAGCCGGACAGTGATCGATTCACCCCTCCACTTT. Its protein product is CASSRTVIDSPLHF. The rearrangement links TRBV7-2 to TRBJ1-6; perhaps TRBD1 as D (6 bases). The CDR3 extends over 14 amino acids. The germline V gene has CDR1 SGHTA and CDR2 FQGNSA. Trimming cost V 5 bases and J 8 bases, with 13 bases left between them. The full variable domain, rest sourced from reference TRBV7-2 and TRBJ1-6, is GAGVSQSPSNKVTEKGKDVELRCDPISGHTALYWYRQSLGQGLEFLIYFQGNSAPDKSGLPSDRFSAERTGGSVSTLTIQRTQQEDSAVYLCASSRTVIDSPLHFGNGTRLTVT.

A word on this clonotype: An end of the junction does not agree with germline; a read error may underlie this. The chain recombines TRBV18 with TRBJ1-2, with 7 bases fitting TRBD1. This CDR3 spans 16 amino acids. Germline V CDR1 and CDR2: KGHSH, LQKENI. Written as DNA, the CDR3 is TGTGCCGGCTCACCGTCCCGACAGGGATTCACCTATGGCTACACCTTC. Its translation: CAGSPSRQGFTYGYTF.

V gene TRBV12-3 or TRBV12-4 combines with J gene TRBJ2-7; 7 bases match TRBD2. The V and J ends lost 4 bases and 3 bases, in that order; junction bases with no gene match: 9. The CDR3 loop spans 15 amino acids. CDR3: CASSYLPGGNYEQYF. The CDR3 DNA reads as TGTGCCAGCAGTTATCTCCCGGGGGGTAACTACGAGCAGTACTTC.

Only one count was recorded for this clonotype. The genes are TRBV25-1 and TRBJ2-7, with 9 nucleotides matching TRBD1. The CDR3 totals 13 residues. Germline CDR1 is MGHDK and CDR2 is SYGVNS. V was pared by 10 bases and J by 9 bases, with 13 bases of the junction left unmatched. The CDR3, as DNA: TGTGCCATACTTCGAACAGGGGGCGCGGGGCAGTACTTC. This encodes CAILRTGGAGQYF.

This clonotype was seen repeatedly, ten times or more. J is TRBJ2-7 and V is TRBV27; TRBD1 might be the D (5 bases). The CDR3 length is 15 residues. Trimming removed 0 bases from V and 0 bases from J, with 9 bases in between. The germline V gene has CDR1 MNHEY and CDR2 SMNVEV (reference sequence). CDR3 sequence reads: CASSLSTTGSYEQYF. The CDR3 region has the DNA TGTGCCAGCAGTTTATCGACCACAGGCTCCTACGAGCAGTACTTC.

This clonotype was seen only a few times. The CDR3 region is CATSRERRQGGNQPQHF. In DNA, the CDR3 is TGTGCCACCAGCAGAGAGCGTCGGCAGGGAGGCAATCAGCCCCAGCATTTT. The rearrangement joins TRBV15 to TRBJ1-5, with a possible D match to TRBD1 (5 bases). From germline, CDR1 is LNHNV and CDR2 YYDKDF (reference sequence). The CDR3 contains 17 residues. V shed 0 bases and J shed 2 bases, with 14 bases lying between them.

CDR3 protein: CSAGWQGSDGYTF. CDR3 sequence (DNA): TGCAGTGCTGGATGGCAGGGGAGTGATGGCTACACCTTC. The J gene is TRBJ1-2, the V gene TRBV20-1; weak D call: TRBD1 (6 bases). This CDR3 region has 13 residues. Germline V gives CDR1 DFQATT, CDR2 SNEGSKA (reference sequence). The V end lost 5 bases, the J end lost 6 bases, and 16 bases lay between the germline ends.

This chain connects TRBV2 to TRBJ2-5; D might be TRBD1 or TRBD2, each matching 5 bases. This CDR3 is 13 amino acids long. Germline lookup yields CDR1 SNHLY and CDR2 FYNNEI. V was shortened by 6 bases and J by 5 bases, with 13 bases between the two germline ends. CDR3 DNA sequence: TGTGCCAGCAGCGGGACGACTGGCGAGACCCAGTACTTC. It codes for CASSGTTGETQYF.

In regard to this clonotype: No conserved phenylalanine or tryptophan ends this CDR3, so it is likely a read error. The limits of the CDR3 on the DNA are not certain, so only TCRdb's listed CDR3 is given. The CDR3 here is CSVDHPDLKL. The chain has TRBV29-1 and TRBJ1-1; the table assigns TRBD1, which was not confirmed against the DNA. The CDR3 length equals 10 residues, ends included. Per the germline V gene, CDR1 is SQVTM and CDR2 is ANQGSEA.

This clonotype was found many times. The J gene is TRBJ1-6, the V gene TRBV20-1, with D possibly TRBD1 on 5 matching bases. The CDR3 is 14 residues long. Deletions cut 6 bases from V and 7 bases from J, with 16 bases between. Germline values: CDR1 DFQATT, CDR2 SNEGSKA (reference sequence). CDR3 in DNA: TGCAGTGCCCCGCCGGGGAGGGGCAATTCACCCCTCCACTTT. Translating it yields CSAPPGRGNSPLHF.

This clonotype counts as medium-sized. The chain links TRBV29-1 to TRBJ1-1; a possible D gene is TRBD1 (6 bases). Germline loops: CDR1 SQVTM, CDR2 ANQGSEA. The CDR3 spans 13 residues. Trimming took off 7 bases at V and 1 base at J, with 13 bases between the two ends. CDR3 residues: CSATKGGNTEAFF. Here the CDR3 DNA reads TGCAGCGCAACCAAGGGGGGGAACACTGAAGCTTTCTTT.

This clonotype has just one count. A much larger clone differs by one base, so this may be a read error. The CDR3 does not close with the conserved phenylalanine or tryptophan, likely indicating a read error. V gene TRBV4-3 combines with J gene TRBJ2-1, with 8 bases identical to TRBD2. The CDR3 is made up of 15 amino acids. Losses at the gene ends were 3 bases for V and 6 bases for J; bases not matched to a gene: 7. Germline CDR1 and CDR2: LGHNA and YSLEER. CDR3 sequence (DNA): TGCGCCAGCAGCCAGGAGGGACTAGTCGGCAATGAGCAGTTCCTC. Protein: CASSQEGLVGNEQFL.

This clonotype appeared a few times. The chain uses TRBV29-1 and TRBJ2-3; D is perhaps TRBD1 (5 bases). The CDR3 spans 12 residues. Germline assignment: CDR1 SQVTM and CDR2 ANQGSEA. The V and J ends lost 2 bases and 4 bases respectively, with 7 bases between them. The CDR3 DNA reads TGCAGCGTTGAAAGGGGTGCAGATACGCAGTATTTT. Amino acids: CSVERGADTQYF.

This clonotype occurred many times. This chain uses TRBV7-9 with TRBJ1-2; D gene uncertain. This CDR3 region has 15 residues. V lost 4 bases and J 4 bases, leaving 16 bases between the germline ends. The germline V gene encodes CDR1 SEHNR and CDR2 FQNEAQ (reference sequence). The CDR3 region has the DNA TGTGCCAGCAGCTCAACCTCAATAGACATCTATGGCTACACCTTC. This codes for CASSSTSIDIYGYTF. The full variable domain, in which reference TRBV7-9 and TRBJ1-2 provide the parts outside the CDR3, is DTGVSQNPRHKITKRGQNVTFRCDPISEHNRLYWYRQTLGQGPEFLTYFQNEAQLEKSRLLSDRFSAERPKGSFSTLEIQRTEQGDSAMYLCASSSTSIDIYGYTFGSGTRLTVV.

In its sample, this clonotype was seen a few times. The CDR3 nucleotides read TGTGCCAGCAGCCTTGGCGGACAGGGCTTGAATCAGCCCCAGCATTTT. Translation: CASSLGGQGLNQPQHF. The V gene is TRBV3-1, the J gene TRBJ1-5, with 8 bases fitting TRBD1. The CDR3 has 16 amino acids. The J segment lost 4 bases and the V segment lost 4 bases, leaving 9 bases of the junction unmatched. The V gene's germline CDR1 is LGHDT and CDR2 YNNKEL (reference sequence).

As to this clonotype: With a much larger clone just one base away, this may be a read error. The genes are TRBV5-1 and TRBJ1-1; 7 bases map to TRBD1. The V gene end was trimmed by 4 bases and the J gene end by 3 bases; junction bases not matched to a gene: 3. The CDR3 runs to 13 residues. Germline CDR1 is SGHRS and CDR2 is YFSETQ. CDR3 in DNA: TGCGCCAGCAGCCAGGGGACAGACACTGAAGCTTTCTTT. It specifies CASSQGTDTEAFF.

This clonotype was observed a single time. The V call is TRBV10-3, the J call TRBJ1-2; a weak D match, TRBD1 (6 bases). This CDR3 spans 12 amino acids. Trimming shortened V by 8 bases and J by 4 bases, and 11 bases separated the two germline ends. Germline CDR1 reads ENHRY; CDR2 reads SYGVKD. The CDR3 spells CAIGGRSYGYTF. Here the CDR3 DNA reads TGTGCCATCGGGGGCCGATCCTATGGCTACACCTTC.

This clonotype was observed a handful of times. The V and J genes are TRBV19 and TRBJ2-2; 8 bases are shared with TRBD1. This CDR3 region has 15 residues. Unmatched junction bases numbered 10, after V lost 9 bases and J lost 4 bases. The germline gives CDR1 LNHDA, CDR2 SQIVND (reference sequence). Here the CDR3 DNA reads TGTGCCAGCACCTGGACAGGGTTCGGCACCGGGGAGCTGTTTTTT. The encoded protein is CASTWTGFGTGELFF. Looking up the rest from reference TRBV19 and TRBJ2-2 gives the full variable domain: DGGITQSPKYLFRKEGQNVTLSCEQNLNHDAMYWYRQDPGQGLRLIYYSQIVNDFQKGDIAEGYSVSREKKESFPLTVTSAQKNPTAFYLCASTWTGFGTGELFFGEGSRLTVL.

As concerns this clonotype: A much larger clone is a single base away; this may be a read error. This sequence joins TRBV13 and TRBJ1-4, with D tentatively TRBD1 (6 bases). Germline CDR1 PRHDT, CDR2 FYEKMQ (reference sequence). This CDR3 is 15 amino acids long. Trimming cost V 4 bases and J 7 bases, with 16 bases left between them. The CDR3 reads CASSSRTAAGEKLFF. The DNA of the CDR3 is TGTGCCAGCAGCTCACGGACAGCGGCGGGTGAAAAACTGTTTTTT.

The chain is built from TRBV7-9 and TRBJ1-3, with D maybe TRBD1 (6 bases). Germline V gene sequence: CDR1 SEHNR, CDR2 FQNEAQ (reference sequence). V was cut by 4 bases and J by 6 bases, with 10 bases left in between. The CDR3 loop spans 13 amino acids. This CDR3 is CASSYGTLNTIYF. The CDR3 region has the DNA TGTGCCAGCAGCTACGGGACACTAAACACCATATATTTT.

The sample holds many counts of this clonotype. V and J are TRBV6-1 and TRBJ2-7, with D possibly being TRBD1 (6 bases). Germline V gives CDR1 MNHNS, CDR2 SASEGT. This CDR3 is built from 15 residues. Trimming took off 6 bases at V and 2 bases at J, with 17 bases between the two ends. CDR3: CASREQGWGTYEQYF. DNA for the CDR3: TGTGCCAGCAGGGAACAGGGCTGGGGAACCTACGAGCAGTACTTC.

This clonotype has at least ten counts. This rearrangement joins TRBV29-1 to TRBJ2-7; TRBD1 matches at 7 bases. There are 14 residues in the CDR3. Germline V gene data show CDR1 as SQVTM and CDR2 as ANQGSEA. V lost 5 bases to trimming and J lost 2 bases; unmatched junction nucleotides: 9. The DNA for the CDR3 is TGCAGCGTTTGGGGCACAGGGGATACCTACGAGCAGTACTTC. Its protein is CSVWGTGDTYEQYF.

In the case of this clonotype: This may be a read error: a much more frequent sequence differs by one nucleotide. The rearrangement joins TRBV12-3 or TRBV12-4 to TRBJ1-4, with D possibly TRBD1 on 5 matching bases. The CDR3 extends over 11 amino acids. Between the trimmed V and J ends, which lost 7 bases and 13 bases, there was a span of 13 bases. The CDR3 DNA reads TGTGCCAGCATAGATATGGGACTACTGTTTTTT. This codes for CASIDMGLLFF.

V is TRBV29-1 and J is TRBJ1-2, with D uncertain. V gave up 0 bases and J gave up 14 bases, with 13 bases separating them. Germline V CDR1 and CDR2: SQVTM, ANQGSEA. The CDR3 length is 11 residues. The CDR3 DNA follows: TGCAGCGTTGAAGATCTTAAAGGACGAACCTTC. Translating it yields CSVEDLKGRTF. The entire variable domain, with the rest obtained from reference TRBV29-1 and TRBJ1-2, is as follows: SAVISQKPSRDICQRGTSLTIQCQVDSQVTMMFWYRQQPGQSLTLIATANQGSEATYESGFVIDKFPISRPNLTFSTLTVSNMSPEDSSIYLCSVEDLKGRTFGSGTRLTVV.

The chain is built from TRBV2 and TRBJ1-4; 7 positions match TRBD1. V dropped 8 bases and J dropped 5; count of bases not matched to a gene: 5. Germline CDR1 and CDR2: SNHLY and FYNNEI. The CDR3 totals 13 residues. The CDR3 coding sequence is TGTGCCAGCGTCGCAGGGGGGAATGAAAAACTGTTTTTT. It encodes CASVAGGNEKLFF.

This clonotype was observed once. The V and J genes are TRBV10-3 and TRBJ1-2; 9 nucleotides agree with TRBD1. CDR1 is ENHRY and CDR2 is SYGVKD in the germline V gene. Germline trimming cut 6 bases from V and 6 bases from J; bases unmatched to any gene: 5. The CDR3 has 13 residues. In nucleotides, the CDR3 is TGTGCCATCAGCCGGACAGGGGAGGATGGCTACACCTTC. Protein product: CAISRTGEDGYTF.

The rearrangement joins TRBV15 to TRBJ1-5; a weak D match, TRBD1 (6 bases). This CDR3 spans 15 amino acids. With 9 bases removed from V and 0 bases from J, the gap between germline ends came to 15 bases. Germline V CDR1 and CDR2: LNHNV, YYDKDF (reference sequence). This CDR3 reads CATLTKGDSNQPQHF. The CDR3 coding sequence is TGTGCCACTTTGACAAAGGGGGATAGCAATCAGCCCCAGCATTTT.